Below, 30 T cell receptor beta chains from the same sample are listed, as sequenced in a study of OX40 agonist ivuxolimab in advanced cancers. Some clones are missing from TCRdb's copy, which holds only in-frame ones; the method was immunoSEQ multiplex PCR. Seen here are approximately 54,000 clones, about nine tenths observed once, and the top ten hold 3.6%. The source material was CD4+ or CD8+ T cells sorted from blood, sampled in a trial of the OX40 agonist ivuxolimab. The source is an adult with an advanced solid tumor such as melanoma, head and neck, liver or kidney cancer.

This rearrangement joins TRBV27 to TRBJ2-7, with TRBD2 as a possible D gene (6 bases). Per germline, CDR1 MNHEY and CDR2 SMNVEV (reference sequence). The V gene lost 7 bases and the J gene lost 0 bases, with 16 bases spanning the gap. This CDR3 has 15 residues. This chain's CDR3 is CASTTRRGTSYEQYF. DNA for the CDR3: TGTGCCAGCACCACCCGCCGGGGGACCTCCTACGAGCAGTACTTC.

Here the CDR3 reads CASSRSGRTNTGELFF. The CDR3 DNA is TGTGCCAGCTCACGGTCGGGGCGGACAAACACCGGGGAGCTGTTTTTT. This chain connects TRBV28 to TRBJ2-2; D possibly matches TRBD1 or TRBD2 (5 bases each). The CDR3 sequence is 16 residues long. Trimming pared 8 bases from V and 2 bases from J, leaving 18 bases between. Germline loops: CDR1 MDHEN, CDR2 SYDVKM.

This clone was picked up one time. The chain joins TRBV30 to TRBJ2-7; D is possibly TRBD1 (5 bases). V lost 3 bases and J 3 bases, leaving 15 bases between the germline ends. The CDR3 consists of 14 residues. Germline-derived CDR1 and CDR2 are GTSNPN and SVGIG (reference sequence). For the CDR3, the DNA is TGTGCCTGGAGCCTCAGGGTAGGGATCTACGAGCAGTACTTC. It is translated as CAWSLRVGIYEQYF.

This clone was recorded only once. This sequence joins TRBV7-8 and TRBJ2-7; no reliable D call. Germline loops: CDR1 SGHVS, CDR2 FQNEAQ. Trimming stripped 3 bases from V and 2 bases from J, with 5 bases between. The CDR3 runs 12 residues. The CDR3 here is CASSLTAYEQYF. The CDR3 nucleotides are TGTGCCAGCAGCTTGACCGCCTACGAGCAGTACTTC. The full variable domain, with the rest looked up from reference TRBV7-8 and TRBJ2-7, is GAGVSQSPRYKVAKRGQDVALRCDPISGHVSLFWYQQALGQGPEFLTYFQNEAQLDKSGLPSDRFFAERPEGSVSTLKIQRTQQEDSAVYLCASSLTAYEQYFGPGTRLTVT.

The rearrangement uses TRBV6-6 and TRBJ1-4, with TRBD1 matching 8 bases. CDR3 size: 13 residues. Unmatched junction bases numbered 14, after V lost 6 bases and J lost 17 bases. Germline CDR1 reads MNHNY; CDR2 reads SVGAGI (reference sequence). Here the CDR3 reads CASRPTGGSVRFF. CDR3 DNA: TGTGCCAGCAGGCCTACAGGGGGTAGCGTTCGATTTTTT.

The gene calls are TRBV5-4 and TRBJ1-2; perhaps TRBD1 as D (6 bases). Germline CDR1 is SGHNT and CDR2 is YYREEE (reference sequence). The CDR3 sequence is 14 residues long. Trimming left V 2 bases short and J 5 bases short, with 13 bases between. CDR3 DNA sequence: TGTGCCAGCAGCTTAAGTACAGGGAAATATGGCTACACCTTC. This gives the protein CASSLSTGKYGYTF.

The chain recombines TRBV5-4 with TRBJ1-2; D call uncertain. Germline V gene data show CDR1 as SGHNT and CDR2 as YYREEE (reference sequence). V lost 0 bases to trimming and J lost 8 bases, with 14 bases between them. This CDR3 is built from 14 residues. CDR3 coding DNA: TGTGCCAGCAGCTTGGGGCAGGCTACTTGGGGCTACACCTTC. This encodes CASSLGQATWGYTF.

The chain joins TRBV6-5 to TRBJ1-2; D might be TRBD1 (5 bases). Per germline, CDR1 MNHEY and CDR2 SVGAGI. The CDR3 is 13 residues long. V lost 5 bases and J lost 3, with 10 bases in between. CDR3 residues: CASSRDGYYGYTF. The CDR3 region has the DNA TGTGCCAGCAGTCGGGACGGTTACTATGGCTACACCTTC.

The chain has TRBV19 and TRBJ2-7, with 14 nucleotides matching TRBD2. In germline, CDR1 is LNHDA, CDR2 SQIVND (reference sequence). The CDR3 spans 16 residues. V was pared by 5 bases and J by 3 bases, with 6 bases of the junction left unmatched. The CDR3 region has the DNA TGTGCCAGTAGTGCCCAGGGGACTAGCGGGAGCTACGAGCAGTACTTC. This codes for CASSAQGTSGSYEQYF.

V usage is TRBV19 and J usage is TRBJ2-1, with a weak D call TRBD2 (7 bases). The CDR3 is made up of 13 amino acids. Trimming shortened V by 4 bases and J by 6 bases, and 10 bases separated the two germline ends. The germline V gene encodes CDR1 LNHDA and CDR2 SQIVND (reference sequence). The CDR3 here is CASSTRGANEQFF. The DNA for the CDR3 is TGTGCCAGTAGTACCCGGGGGGCCAATGAGCAGTTCTTC. Using reference TRBV19 and TRBJ2-1 for the parts outside the CDR3, the full variable domain is DGGITQSPKYLFRKEGQNVTLSCEQNLNHDAMYWYRQDPGQGLRLIYYSQIVNDFQKGDIAEGYSVSREKKESFPLTVTSAQKNPTAFYLCASSTRGANEQFFGPGTRLTVL.

CDR3 sequence reads: CASSPKGRASYEQYF. As DNA, the CDR3 is TGTGCCAGCTCACCAAAGGGACGAGCCTCCTACGAGCAGTACTTC. V and J are TRBV18 and TRBJ2-7; either TRBD1 or TRBD2 may supply D (5 bases each). The length of the CDR3 is 15 residues. With 2 bases removed from V and 0 bases from J, the gap between germline ends came to 11 bases. Germline V lookup: CDR1 KGHSH, CDR2 LQKENI.

V and J are TRBV11-2 and TRBJ1-6, with 8 bases identical to TRBD1. The CDR3 is made up of 18 amino acids. The V gene end was trimmed by 1 base and the J gene end by 7 bases; junction bases not matched to a gene: 12. CDR1 is SGHAT, CDR2 FQNNGV, per germline. The CDR3 loop is CASSLGATGALPNSPLHF. The CDR3 DNA is TGTGCCAGCAGCTTAGGAGCGACAGGGGCTCTGCCGAATTCACCCCTCCACTTT.

The genes are TRBV30 and TRBJ1-2; D may be TRBD1 (5 bases). Germline CDR1 reads GTSNPN; CDR2 reads SVGIG (reference sequence). V was cut by 4 bases and J by 8 bases, with 17 bases left in between. The CDR3 loop spans 13 amino acids. The chain's CDR3 is CAWNGAGWSGYTF. CDR3 coding DNA: TGTGCCTGGAATGGTGCAGGGTGGAGCGGCTACACCTTC.

By share, this clone ranks as medium-sized. The gene calls are TRBV18 and TRBJ1-2, with D tentatively TRBD1 (5 bases). Germline V gene sequence: CDR1 KGHSH, CDR2 LQKENI. The CDR3 sequence is 15 residues long. Trimming stripped 5 bases from V and 4 bases from J, with 17 bases between. CDR3 amino acids: CASSTISDSSYGYTF. The CDR3 nucleotides are TGTGCCAGCTCAACCATCTCAGACAGTAGCTATGGCTACACCTTC.

J is TRBJ2-7 and V is TRBV7-2, with 7 nucleotides matching TRBD1. The germline V gene encodes CDR1 SGHTA and CDR2 FQGNSA. V shed 3 bases and J 7 bases; nucleotides not matched to a gene: 6. The CDR3 sequence is 13 residues long. The CDR3 loop reads CASSFRGSGEQYF. The CDR3 DNA follows: TGTGCCAGCAGCTTCAGGGGGTCGGGGGAGCAGTACTTC.

As DNA, the CDR3 is TGTGCCAGCAGCGTCTCGGGGGCTGGCACAGATACGCAGTATTTT. Protein product: CASSVSGAGTDTQYF. The chain combines TRBV9 with TRBJ2-3, with D perhaps being TRBD1 or TRBD2 (6 bases each). V was clipped by 2 bases and J by 1 base, with 11 bases between them. The CDR3 totals 15 residues. Germline lookup yields CDR1 SGDLS and CDR2 YYNGEE. The full variable domain, completed using reference TRBV9 and TRBJ2-3, is DSGVTQTPKHLITATGQRVTLRCSPRSGDLSVYWYQQSLDQGLQFLIQYYNGEERAKGNILERFSAQQFPDLHSELNLSSLELGDSALYFCASSVSGAGTDTQYFGPGTRLTVL.

The chain couples TRBV15 to TRBJ1-2; D call uncertain. Germline V lookup: CDR1 LNHNV, CDR2 YYDKDF (reference sequence). V dropped 0 bases and J dropped 4 bases, with 15 bases sitting between them. CDR3 size: 16 residues. CDR3: CATSREEGRTFYGYTF. The CDR3 DNA is TGTGCCACCAGCAGAGAAGAGGGCAGGACCTTCTATGGCTACACCTTC.

This clone was observed a few times. The rearrangement uses TRBV30 and TRBJ2-1; tentatively, D is TRBD2 (6 bases). Trimming took 2 bases from V and 8 from J, leaving 19 bases between them. From germline, CDR1 is GTSNPN and CDR2 SVGIG (reference sequence). CDR3 size: 15 residues. The CDR3: CAWSSKGLRRDEQFF. As DNA, the CDR3 is TGTGCCTGGAGTTCTAAGGGACTTCGACGGGATGAGCAGTTCTTC.

The V call is TRBV4-2, the J call TRBJ2-7, with unresolved D. The ends were cut back, 0 bases at V and 2 bases at J, with 8 bases in the middle. The CDR3 is made up of 14 amino acids. CDR1 is LGHNA and CDR2 is YNFKEQ in the germline V gene. CDR3 sequence (DNA): TGTGCCAGCAGCCAAGATCTGGGCCCCTACGAGCAGTACTTC. Its protein is CASSQDLGPYEQYF.

This rearrangement joins TRBV5-4 to TRBJ2-7; D may be TRBD1 (6 bases). This CDR3 region has 12 residues. V was pared by 4 bases and J by 10 bases, with 15 bases between. Germline-derived CDR1 and CDR2 are SGHNT and YYREEE (reference sequence). Here the CDR3 DNA reads TGTGCCAGCAGCGCCAGGGAAGGGGGTCAGTACTTC. This codes for CASSAREGGQYF.

The chain is built from TRBV28 and TRBJ1-2, with 9 positions matching TRBD1. V dropped 6 bases and J dropped 4; count of bases not matched to a gene: 3. This CDR3 has 13 residues. The germline CDR1 and CDR2 sequences are MDHEN and SYDVKM. The CDR3 loop is CASRRTGVYGYTF. DNA for the CDR3: TGTGCCAGCAGAAGGACAGGGGTCTATGGCTACACCTTC.

The CDR3 nucleotides read TGCAGCGTTATTTTGGGGGAGACCCAGTACTTC. This codes for CSVILGETQYF. The chain links TRBV29-1 to TRBJ2-5; no clear D. The germline CDR1 and CDR2 sequences are SQVTM and ANQGSEA. CDR3 length: 11 amino acids. V lost 5 bases to trimming and J lost 5 bases, with 9 bases between them.

Written as DNA, the CDR3 is TGTGCCAGCAGCCGACAGGGGTTCACATACAATGAGCAGTTCTTC. Encoded protein: CASSRQGFTYNEQFF. J is TRBJ2-1 and V is TRBV7-6; the match to TRBD1 covers 8 bases. Germline V lookup: CDR1 SGHVS, CDR2 FNYEAQ. The CDR3 has 15 amino acids. The V gene end was trimmed by 5 bases and the J gene end by 4 bases; junction bases not matched to a gene: 7.

This rearrangement joins TRBV27 to TRBJ1-2; no firm D call. Germline values: CDR1 MNHEY, CDR2 SMNVEV (reference sequence). The length of the CDR3 is 15 residues. V was trimmed by 2 bases and J by 4 bases, leaving 14 bases between them. The CDR3 coding sequence is TGTGCCAGCAGTTTACTTGGGGTAAACGGCTATGGCTACACCTTC. This translates into CASSLLGVNGYGYTF.

This clone was seen a few times. The chain is built from TRBV4-1 and TRBJ1-1, with a weak D call TRBD1 (5 bases). The length of the CDR3 is 14 residues. Trimming stripped 2 bases from V and 1 base from J, with 8 bases between. Per germline, CDR1 MGHRA and CDR2 YSYEKL. The CDR3 spells CASSQRDANTEAFF. As DNA, the CDR3 is TGCGCCAGCAGCCAACGGGACGCGAACACTGAAGCTTTCTTT.

The chain is built from TRBV28 and TRBJ1-1; D not resolved. The CDR3 runs 13 residues. Trimming removed 10 bases at V and 5 bases at J, with 17 bases between. Germline V lookup: CDR1 MDHEN, CDR2 SYDVKM. DNA for the CDR3: TGTGCCACCACGGGAGGAAGGCTGACTGAAGCTTTCTTT. This gives the protein CATTGGRLTEAFF.

This sequence joins TRBV19 and TRBJ2-5, with 15 bases identical to TRBD2. With 5 bases clipped from V and 2 bases from J, the junction kept 6 bases outside the gene matches. Germline V gene sequence: CDR1 LNHDA, CDR2 SQIVND (reference sequence). The CDR3 consists of 17 residues. As DNA, the CDR3 is TGTGCCAGTAGTCCAGGACTAGCGGGAGGGCCGCAAGAGACCCAGTACTTC. This codes for CASSPGLAGGPQETQYF.

This chain connects TRBV18 to TRBJ2-6; possible D gene TRBD1, 6 bases. Germline loops: CDR1 KGHSH, CDR2 LQKENI. Deletions cut 4 bases from V and 0 bases from J, with 16 bases between. There are 18 residues in the CDR3. The CDR3 region is CASSHRDTGYSGANVLTF. In DNA, the CDR3 is TGTGCCAGCTCACACCGGGACACCGGTTACTCTGGGGCCAACGTCCTGACTTTC.

The V and J genes are TRBV7-2 and TRBJ2-6; unclear D gene. The CDR3 runs 16 residues. The germline V gene encodes CDR1 SGHTA and CDR2 FQGNSA. Between the trimmed V and J ends, which lost 5 bases and 0 bases, there was a span of 11 bases. CDR3 nucleotide sequence: TGTGCCAGCAGCCCCGGCCCCCCCTCTGGGGCCAACGTCCTGACTTTC. This codes for CASSPGPPSGANVLTF.

A single count supports this clone. The chain uses TRBV14 and TRBJ2-3, with TRBD2 identical over 9 bases. Per the germline V gene, CDR1 is SGHDN and CDR2 is FVKESK. There are 15 residues in the CDR3. Trimming at V came to 8 bases and at J to 6 bases, leaving 12 bases not matched to a gene. The CDR3 loop is CASALSSGSLDTQYF. In DNA form, the CDR3 reads TGTGCCAGCGCTCTGAGTAGCGGGAGTTTGGATACGCAGTATTTT.